This is a list of T cell receptor beta chains from one sample in a study of technical replicates of blood from several donors. Here immunoSEQ multiplex PCR was the method, and the copy in TCRdb shows in-frame clones only, minus some. This sample has tens of thousands of clones, with 85% to 90% found just once. The source material was PBMCs. Receptors were obtained from a human donor in good health. Some clones in this sample may be carry-over from other donors' samples. The CDR3 runs from the conserved cysteine through the conserved F or W. A D gene is named only where the DNA matches it firmly. Only part of the rows carry a size: once, few, many, or a class if the clone is expanded.

TRBJ2-5 | . | TRBD2 | TRBV9 | CASSPRRAGGAETQYF | TGTGCCAGCAGCCCCCGGCGGGCGGGAGGGGCAGAGACCCAGTACTTC
TRBJ2-2 | . | TRBD2 | TRBV7-2 | CASSLVSGRTGELFF | TGTGCCAGCAGCTTAGTTAGCGGGAGAACCGGGGAGCTGTTTTTT
TRBJ2-1 | . | TRBD2 | TRBV10-3 | CAISESTSGRAGNEQFF | TGTGCCATCAGTGAGTCAACTAGCGGGAGGGCGGGGAATGAGCAGTTCTTC
TRBJ2-7 | . | . | TRBV14 | CASSQDHGRVLQYF | TGTGCCAGCAGCCAAGATCACGGTCGGGTCCTGCAGTACTTC
TRBJ2-2 | . | TRBD2 | TRBV7-6 | CASSPGLAYGELFF | TGTGCCAGCAGCCCGGGACTAGCATACGGGGAGCTGTTTTTT
TRBJ2-1 | once | TRBD2 | TRBV7-6 | CASSLGSGNANEQFF | TGTGCCAGCAGCTTAGGGAGCGGGAATGCGAATGAGCAGTTCTTC
TRBJ1-3 | . | TRBD1 | TRBV2 | CASRVGTGENTIYF | TGTGCCAGCAGGGTCGGGACAGGGGAAAACACCATATATTTT
TRBJ2-2 | . | . | TRBV9 | CASSPSGRANTGELFF | TGTGCCAGCAGCCCTAGTGGCAGGGCGAACACCGGGGAGCTGTTTTTT
TRBJ1-1 | . | . | TRBV27 | CASSLWAGQNTEAFF | TGTGCCAGCAGTTTATGGGCAGGGCAGAACACTGAAGCTTTCTTT
TRBJ2-7 | . | . | TRBV2 | CASRENRGGFDEQYF | TGTGCCAGCAGGGAGAACAGGGGAGGTTTCGACGAGCAGTACTTC
TRBJ2-7 | . | TRBD1 | TRBV6-5 | CASSSTGFYEQYF | TGTGCCAGCAGTTCGACAGGGTTCTACGAGCAGTACTTC
TRBJ1-1 | once | . | TRBV7-9 | CASSSTAIHTEAFF | TGTGCCAGCAGTTCGACAGCCATCCACACTGAAGCTTTCTTT
TRBJ1-2 | . | . | TRBV7-2 | CASSLNRGGYGYTF | TGTGCCAGCAGCTTAAATAGGGGGGGCTATGGCTACACCTTC
TRBJ1-4 | . | TRBD1 | TRBV6-6 | CASRPQGKNEKLFF | TGTGCCAGCAGGCCACAGGGGAAGAATGAAAAACTGTTTTTT
TRBJ1-6 | . | TRBD1 | TRBV28 | CASSVPGQGLLLHF | TGTGCCAGCAGTGTACCGGGACAGGGCCTTCTCCTCCACTTT
TRBJ1-2 | . | TRBD1 | TRBV6-5 | CASSYRDRDYGYTF | TGTGCCAGCAGTTACAGGGACAGGGACTATGGCTACACCTTC
TRBJ1-1 | . | . | TRBV4-1 | CASSQVPAGTEAFF | TGCGCCAGCAGCCAGGTTCCAGCGGGCACTGAAGCTTTCTTT
TRBJ2-7 | . | TRBD2 | TRBV4-1 | CASSAPRLAGGGEQYF | TGCGCCAGCAGCGCCCCCCGACTAGCGGGAGGGGGCGAGCAGTACTTC
TRBJ1-4 | . | . | TRBV27 | CASSYGWGLSEKLFF | TGTGCCAGCAGTTACGGGTGGGGGCTAAGTGAAAAACTGTTTTTT
TRBJ2-6 | once | . | TRBV7-6 | CASSSRSSGANVLTF | TGTGCCAGCAGCTCGAGGAGCTCTGGGGCCAACGTCCTGACTTTC
TRBJ2-7 | . | . | TRBV10-3 | CAISESEARSEQYF | TGTGCCATCAGTGAGTCGGAGGCCCGAAGCGAGCAGTACTTC
TRBJ1-6 | . | TRBD1 | TRBV6-5 | CASSWNRGLNSPLHF | TGTGCCAGCAGTTGGAACAGGGGGCTAAATTCACCCCTCCACTTT